The 4 T cell receptor beta chains below were found in one sample sequenced in a study of regulatory T cells in long-lasting Graves disease. The time point: newly diagnosed GD, antithyroid drugs for less than 3 months. Extracted RNA from PBMCs served as the source of the TCR library. With iRepertoire HTBI primers and Arm-PCR of CDR3 regions, TCR beta libraries were built. TCRdb analysed the multiplex PCR reads with MiXCR anew, one entry per CDR3 protein. The sample holds approximately 470,000 distinct CDR3 sequences, around 15% seen once. These data were also filed under a second study, of T cells in Graves' hyperthyroidism and ophthalmopathy.

Sequences were derived from peripheral blood mononuclear cells (PBMCs), sampled at new diagnosis, from a patient treated with antithyroid drugs. The receptors were gathered from a man aged 35-49 years with Graves disease.

This clonotype was found many times. The chain combines TRBV28 with TRBJ2-1; a weak D match, TRBD2 (5 bases). Germline CDR1 MDHEN, CDR2 SYDVKM. The CDR3 runs to 14 residues. The germline V and J ends were trimmed by 6 bases and 0 bases, with 9 bases remaining between them. The CDR3 spells CASSQGSSYNEQFF. CDR3 sequence (DNA): TGTGCCAGCAGCCAAGGGAGCTCCTACAATGAGCAGTTCTTC. The full variable domain, in which reference TRBV28 and TRBJ2-1 provide the parts outside the CDR3, is DVKVTQSSRYLVKRTGEKVFLECVQDMDHENMFWYRQDPGLGLRLIYFSYDVKMKEKGDIPEGYSVSREKKERFSLILESASTNQTSMYLCASSQGSSYNEQFFGPGTRLTVL.

There are many counts of this clonotype. The gene calls are TRBV28 and TRBJ1-1; tentative D call: TRBD1 (5 bases). Germline-derived CDR1 and CDR2 are MDHEN and SYDVKM. Trimming stripped 10 bases from V and 7 bases from J, with 22 bases between. The CDR3 totals 14 residues. The CDR3 reads CATTSGEVRNEAFF. In DNA form, the CDR3 reads TGTGCCACCACCTCGGGGGAAGTAAGGAATGAAGCTTTCTTT.

The gene calls are TRBV13 and TRBJ2-3, with TRBD2 as a possible D gene (5 bases). Trimming pared 1 base from V and 4 bases from J, leaving 12 bases between. CDR3 length equals 15 residues. CDR1 and CDR2 (germline): PRHDT, FYEKMQ (reference sequence). The CDR3 DNA follows: TGTGCCAGCAGCTTAGAGGGTGGGAGAGCAGATACGCAGTATTTT. The encoded protein is CASSLEGGRADTQYF.

This clonotype was picked up a small number of times. J is TRBJ2-1 and V is TRBV19; no firm D call. Trimming removed 4 bases from V and 5 bases from J, with 15 bases in between. The CDR3 totals 15 residues. Per the germline V gene, CDR1 is LNHDA and CDR2 is SQIVND (reference sequence). In nucleotides, the CDR3 is TGTGCCAGTAGTAGTACAGTGCTTTTGCACAATGAGCAGTTCTTC. Residues: CASSSTVLLHNEQFF.